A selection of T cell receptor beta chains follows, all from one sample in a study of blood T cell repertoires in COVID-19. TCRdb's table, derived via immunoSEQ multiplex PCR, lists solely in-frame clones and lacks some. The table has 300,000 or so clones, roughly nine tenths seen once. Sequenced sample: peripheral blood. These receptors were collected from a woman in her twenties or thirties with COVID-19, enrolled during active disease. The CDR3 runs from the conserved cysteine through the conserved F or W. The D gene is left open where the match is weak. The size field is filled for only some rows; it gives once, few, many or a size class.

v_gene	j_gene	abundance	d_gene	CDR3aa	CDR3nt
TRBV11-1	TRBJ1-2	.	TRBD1	CASSRGQGYGYTF	TGTGCCAGCAGCCGGGGACAGGGTTATGGCTACACCTTC
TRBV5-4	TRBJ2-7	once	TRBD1	CASSFGQGAGEQYF	TGTGCCAGCAGCTTCGGACAGGGGGCCGGGGAGCAGTACTTC
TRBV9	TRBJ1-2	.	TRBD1	CASSSRTGADYGYTF	TGTGCCAGCAGCTCCCGGACAGGGGCGGATTATGGCTACACCTTC
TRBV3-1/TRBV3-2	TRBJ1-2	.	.	CASSHTPAGGYTF	TGTGCCAGCAGCCATACCCCCGCCGGTGGCTACACCTTC
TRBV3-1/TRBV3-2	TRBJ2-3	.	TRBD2	CASRLAGFADTQYF	TGTGCCAGCAGACTAGCGGGATTTGCAGATACGCAGTATTTT
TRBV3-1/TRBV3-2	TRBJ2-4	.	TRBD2	CASSQDKPTSGRTKNIQYF	TGTGCCAGCAGCCAAGATAAACCGACTAGCGGGAGAACCAAAAACATTCAGTACTTC
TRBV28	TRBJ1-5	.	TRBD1	CASSTITGGRGQPQHF	TGTGCCAGCAGTACCATTACAGGGGGCCGCGGTCAGCCCCAGCATTTT
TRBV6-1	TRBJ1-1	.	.	CASSEEGGIMNTEAFF	TGTGCCAGCAGTGAAGAGGGGGGGATTATGAACACTGAAGCTTTCTTT
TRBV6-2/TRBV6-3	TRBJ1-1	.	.	CASSYATYGGDEAFF	TGTGCCAGCAGTTACGCCACATACGGCGGGGATGAAGCTTTCTTT
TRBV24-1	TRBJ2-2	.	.	CATSDFGRTNTGELFF	TGTGCCACCAGTGATTTCGGCAGGACGAACACCGGGGAGCTGTTTTTT
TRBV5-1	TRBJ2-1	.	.	CASSYPDRNAYNEQFF	TGCGCCAGCAGTTATCCCGACAGGAATGCCTACAATGAGCAGTTCTTC
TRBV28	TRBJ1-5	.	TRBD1	CASSLLDRDNQPQHF	TGTGCCAGCAGTCTTTTGGACAGGGACAATCAGCCCCAGCATTTT
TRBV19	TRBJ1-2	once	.	CASSEQAGNYGYTF	TGTGCCAGTAGTGAACAAGCGGGTAACTATGGCTACACCTTC
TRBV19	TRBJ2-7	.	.	CASSPRTYSYEQYF	TGTGCCAGTAGTCCGAGGACTTACTCCTACGAGCAGTACTTC
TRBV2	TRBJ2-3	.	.	CASRRDSPGTDTQYF	TGTGCCAGCAGGAGGGACTCGCCCGGGACGGATACGCAGTATTTT
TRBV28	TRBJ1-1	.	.	CASSSRGWSNTEAFF	TGTGCCAGCAGTAGTCGAGGTTGGTCGAACACTGAAGCTTTCTTT
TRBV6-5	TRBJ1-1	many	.	CASRVREVTEAFF	TGTGCCAGCAGAGTCAGGGAGGTCACTGAAGCTTTCTTT
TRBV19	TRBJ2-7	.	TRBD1	CASSIVGQQSYEQYF	TGTGCCAGTAGTATAGTGGGACAGCAATCCTACGAGCAGTACTTC
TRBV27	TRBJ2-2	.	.	CASSLIGGNTGELFF	TGTGCCAGCAGTTTAATCGGGGGGAACACCGGGGAGCTGTTTTTT
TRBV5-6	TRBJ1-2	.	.	CASSLTTGRANYGYTF	TGTGCCAGCAGCCTAACGACAGGTCGAGCTAACTATGGCTACACCTTC
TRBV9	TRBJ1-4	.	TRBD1	CASSVGPGTGGEKLFF	TGTGCCAGCAGCGTAGGCCCCGGGACAGGGGGGGAAAAACTGTTTTTT
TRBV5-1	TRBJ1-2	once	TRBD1	CASSTLVYRGRRMANYGYTF	TGCGCCAGCAGCACCTTGGTTTACAGGGGGCGCCGGATGGCTAACTATGGCTACACCTTC
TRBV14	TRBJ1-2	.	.	CASSRGGYGYTF	TGTGCCAGCAGCCGCGGGGGATATGGCTACACCTTC
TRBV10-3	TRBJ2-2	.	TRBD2	CAISESSAPGASGRARRADELFF	TGTGCCATCAGTGAGTCGTCGGCCCCCGGCGCTAGCGGGAGGGCCAGAAGGGCCGACGAGCTGTTTTTT